The clone carrying this T cell receptor (beta chain) has ten or more counts. Its specificity is unknown. The data are from a study of Graves' ophthalmopathy and Graves' hyperthyroidism. Broader study findings: In separating ophthalmopathy from stable hyperthyroidism, a 13-signature model achieved less than 90% sensitivity and 65% to 84% specificity.

The germline CDR1 and CDR2 sequences are SGHTA and FQGNSA. The CDR3 consists of 15 residues. The V end lost 1 base, the J end lost 5 bases, and 14 bases lay between the germline ends. RNA transcripts were the source from which TCR beta CDR3 regions were amplified. An initial RT-PCR round employing HTBI primers preceded a second-round multiplex PCR. TCRdb processed the multiplex PCR reads anew with MiXCR; each CDR3 protein has one entry. The sample includes 500,000 to 700,000 distinct CDR3 sequences, about 40% of them seen just once. Sequencing used peripheral blood or thyroid tissue (not recorded which). This TCR derives from an adult man with Graves' hyperthyroidism. The chain joins TRBV7-2 to TRBJ1-2; TRBD1 is a possible D gene (5 bases). The CDR3 region has the DNA TGTGCCAGCAGCTTAGTGGGGGAGGCAGTTTATGGCTACACCTTC. This codes for CASSLVGEAVYGYTF.